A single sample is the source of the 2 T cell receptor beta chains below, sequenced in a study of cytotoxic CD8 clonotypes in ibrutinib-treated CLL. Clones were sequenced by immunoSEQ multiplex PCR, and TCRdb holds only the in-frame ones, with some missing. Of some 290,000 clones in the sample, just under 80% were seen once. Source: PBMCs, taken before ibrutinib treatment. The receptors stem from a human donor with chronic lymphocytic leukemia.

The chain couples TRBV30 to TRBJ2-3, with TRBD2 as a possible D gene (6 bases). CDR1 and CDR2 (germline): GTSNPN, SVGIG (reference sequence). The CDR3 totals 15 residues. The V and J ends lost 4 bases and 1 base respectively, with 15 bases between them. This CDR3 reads CAWTSLSGRTDTQYF. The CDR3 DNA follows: TGTGCCTGGACCAGCTTGAGCGGGCGCACAGATACGCAGTATTTT.

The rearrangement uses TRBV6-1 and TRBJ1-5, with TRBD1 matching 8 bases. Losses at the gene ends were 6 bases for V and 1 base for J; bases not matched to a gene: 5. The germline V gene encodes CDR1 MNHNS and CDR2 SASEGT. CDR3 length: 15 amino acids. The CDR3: CASSWTGRSNQPQHF. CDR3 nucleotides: TGTGCCAGCAGCTGGACAGGGAGGAGCAATCAGCCCCAGCATTTT.